The clone carrying this T cell receptor beta chain turned up a few times. Its antigen is undetermined. The germline V gene encodes CDR1 SQVTM and CDR2 ANQGSEA. V dropped 3 bases and J dropped 5 bases, with 21 bases sitting between them. The CDR3 is 16 amino acids. This sample was taken from a study of T cells after yellow fever vaccination. Study conclusions and caveats: When the response was secondary, it was weaker but reached its peak faster, day 5 versus 15. Detected again after the booster were most primary-vaccination clones, at nearly 97% CD4 and around 91% CD8.

A universal primer site and UMIs were added as TCR cDNA was made by 5'RACE template switching. One entry per CDR3 protein, called by TCRdb with MiXCR from the 5' RACE reads. The data show approximately 550,000 distinct CDR3 sequences, with about 19% seen just once and about 13% held by the top ten. This TCR was recovered from a man aged 30 to 45 who received the YFV17D yellow fever vaccine. Sample: PBMCs, taken 15 days after the yellow fever booster vaccination. The rearrangement links TRBV29-1 to TRBJ2-3; TRBD2 might be the D (6 bases). This CDR3 reads CSVEGAGTGDLDTQYF. The CDR3 nucleotides are TGCAGCGTTGAGGGAGCCGGGACGGGGGATCTAGATACGCAGTATTTT.